These 8 T cell receptor beta chains were sequenced from one sample in a study of prognosis after radiotherapy for stage I lung cancer. From genomic DNA, TCR beta CDR3 was amplified by two-round multiplex PCR. Used in first-round PCR were primers specific to each TRBV and TRBJ gene. TCRdb recomputed calls from the multiplex PCR reads with MiXCR, one row per CDR3 protein. This table holds tens of thousands of distinct CDR3 sequences, around 27% found once. Here the sequenced sample was PBMCs, taken before or after stereotactic body radiation therapy (not recorded which). The receptors originated from a donor over 45 with non-small cell lung cancer.

Regarding this clonotype: Since a much larger clone is just one base distant, this may be a read error. The genes are TRBV18 and TRBJ1-5; 9 bases are a match to TRBD1. Trimming cost V 8 bases and J 6 bases; bases outside gene matches: 8. This CDR3 comprises 14 residues. Germline assignment: CDR1 KGHSH and CDR2 LQKENI. The CDR3 DNA reads TGTGCCAGCACACTGGACAGGGGAGGTCAGCCCCAGCATTTT. Its translation is CASTLDRGGQPQHF.

This clonotype was seen repeatedly, ten times or more. This chain links TRBV4-3 with TRBJ1-2, with TRBD1 as a possible D gene (5 bases). CDR1 and CDR2 (germline): LGHNA, YSLEER. Trimming shortened V by 1 base and J by 3 bases, and 12 bases separated the two germline ends. The CDR3 has 15 residues. Here the CDR3 reads CASSQVGAGDYGYTF. The CDR3 nucleotides are TGCGCCAGCAGCCAAGTTGGGGCTGGGGACTATGGCTACACCTTC.

The chain has TRBV28 and TRBJ2-7; 12 nucleotides align to TRBD1. Unmatched junction bases numbered 11, after V lost 7 bases and J lost 7 bases. This CDR3 has 15 amino acids. The germline V gene has CDR1 MDHEN and CDR2 SYDVKM. The CDR3 loop is CASTFLGTGGDEQYF. The CDR3 region has the DNA TGTGCCAGCACTTTTCTCGGGACAGGGGGCGATGAGCAGTACTTC.

Details on this clonotype: An end of the junction does not agree with germline; a read error may underlie this. The chain has TRBV5-1 and TRBJ2-3; perhaps TRBD2 as D (5 bases). This CDR3 has 17 residues. The germline CDR1 and CDR2 sequences are SGHRS and YFSETQ. In DNA form, the CDR3 reads TGCGCCAGCAGCTTTGCCTATATCGGGGTGGGCACGGATACGCAGTATTTT. It translates to CASSFAYIGVGTDTQYF.

Notes on this clonotype: One junction end does not reproduce the germline sequence, and a read error may be involved. V is TRBV6-1 and J is TRBJ2-1; D may be TRBD1 (6 bases). Per germline, CDR1 MNHNS and CDR2 SASEGT. The CDR3 is made up of 14 amino acids. Here the CDR3 DNA reads TGTGCCAGTAGTGAACAACAGGGCTACGATGAGCAGTTCTTC. It codes for CASSEQQGYDEQFF.

This clonotype appeared many times. CDR3 sequence reads: CASSEGGRGSEQYF. The CDR3 DNA reads TGTGCCAGCAGTGAAGGGGGAAGAGGGAGCGAGCAGTACTTC. This chain uses TRBV6-1 with TRBJ2-7; possibly TRBD2 for D (5 bases). This CDR3 comprises 14 residues. Germline values: CDR1 MNHNS, CDR2 SASEGT. The ends were cut back, 1 base at V and 6 bases at J, with 13 bases in the middle.

This clonotype was counted ten times or more. V usage is TRBV2 and J usage is TRBJ1-2; unclear D gene. Trimming took 3 bases from V and 4 from J, leaving 18 bases between them. Germline V lookup: CDR1 SNHLY, CDR2 FYNNEI. This CDR3 has 16 residues. CDR3 DNA: TGTGCCAGCAGTGAGGGCCGGGTCCCTGGGATCTATGGCTACACCTTC. It specifies CASSEGRVPGIYGYTF.

This clonotype showed up many times. CDR3 DNA: TGCGCCAGCAGCTTTCAAGGGGCCAACGTCCTGACTTTC. This gives the protein CASSFQGANVLTF. The rearrangement links TRBV5-1 to TRBJ2-6, with unresolved D. CDR1 and CDR2 (germline): SGHRS, YFSETQ. The V and J ends lost 2 bases and 4 bases respectively, with 4 bases between them. The CDR3 totals 13 residues.